These 5 T cell receptor beta chains share one sample of origin, sequenced in a study of shared clonotypes between healthy human individuals. Clones were sequenced by immunoSEQ multiplex PCR, and TCRdb holds only the in-frame ones, with some missing. The repertoire includes a few million clones, around 93% of them detected once, and about 0.36% sits in the top ten. Sequenced input: naive CD4+ T cells from PBMCs. As for subset: CD45RA+ positively selected. The receptor source for this set is a man aged 18 to 29 in good health. Some clones in this sample may be carry-over from other donors' samples.

This chain joins TRBV27 and TRBJ2-6; D gene unclear. CDR3 length: 15 amino acids. Germline V gene sequence: CDR1 MNHEY, CDR2 SMNVEV (reference sequence). Deletions cut 5 bases from V and 4 bases from J, with 12 bases between. Here the CDR3 reads CASSTFPPGANVLTF. The CDR3 DNA reads TGTGCCAGCAGTACGTTCCCGCCCGGGGCCAACGTCCTGACTTTC.

The chain joins TRBV7-8 to TRBJ2-3; D uncertain. Trimming stripped 6 bases from V and 2 bases from J, with 12 bases between. Germline CDR1 SGHVS, CDR2 FQNEAQ. The CDR3 covers 14 residues. CDR3 sequence (DNA): TGTGCCAGCAGGTTTAATCTCCCCACAGATACGCAGTATTTT. It translates to CASRFNLPTDTQYF. The full variable domain, its missing parts supplied by reference TRBV7-8 and TRBJ2-3, is GAGVSQSPRYKVAKRGQDVALRCDPISGHVSLFWYQQALGQGPEFLTYFQNEAQLDKSGLPSDRFFAERPEGSVSTLKIQRTQQEDSAVYLCASRFNLPTDTQYFGPGTRLTVL.

This clone was recorded once. The chain links TRBV6-5 to TRBJ1-2; D perhaps matches TRBD1 (6 bases). Germline loops: CDR1 MNHEY, CDR2 SVGAGI. The CDR3 covers 13 residues. V was cut by 5 bases and J by 4 bases, with 11 bases left in between. The CDR3 DNA sequence: TGTGCCAGCAGTGAAAGGGACACCTATGGCTACACCTTC. It yields the protein CASSERDTYGYTF.

This chain uses TRBV18 with TRBJ2-1; possibly TRBD1 for D (6 bases). Trimming left V 3 bases short and J 9 bases short, with 12 bases between. Germline assignment: CDR1 KGHSH and CDR2 LQKENI. The CDR3 is 13 residues long. The CDR3 sequence is CASSPPTGFEQFF. CDR3 nucleotides: TGTGCCAGCTCACCTCCAACAGGGTTTGAGCAGTTCTTC.

The V gene is TRBV5-1, the J gene TRBJ2-7, with 8 bases that match TRBD1. CDR3 length: 14 residues. With 3 bases clipped from V and 5 bases from J, the junction kept 7 bases outside the gene matches. CDR1 is SGHRS and CDR2 is YFSETQ in the germline V gene. The CDR3 DNA reads TGCGCCAGCAGCTCCGACAGGGGTTCGGACGAGCAGTACTTC. As protein: CASSSDRGSDEQYF.